The TCR beta chain described here comes from a study of cytomegalovirus exposure and HLA in healthy donors. The primer mix had 60 Vbeta and 13 Jbeta primers. Produced via immunoSEQ multiplex PCR; TCRdb's table is partial and in-frame only. The ten most abundant clones cover 4% to 5.5% of a sample with approximately 58,000 clones. Germline-derived CDR1 and CDR2 are SGHRS and YFSETQ. The CDR3 length is 11 residues. A note on this clone: Its antigen is not identified.

Study observations and caveats: Later analysis found that TCR beta chains associated with HLA were more clonally expanded than other, equally common chains. Because they were indistinguishable, some V segments, including TRBV6-2 and TRBV6-3, were excluded. Most CMV-associated TCR beta chains appeared HLA-restricted in a later analysis.

This TCR derives from a man aged 25 to 45 in good health and CMV-seropositive. The sample taken for sequencing was PBMCs. The chain couples TRBV5-1 to TRBJ2-5, with D unclear. The CDR3 nucleotides are TGCGCAAGCTGGGTCGGGGAGACCCAGTACTTC. It translates to CASWVGETQYF.